One and the same sample provided the 31 T cell receptor beta chains below, sequenced in a study of OX40 agonist ivuxolimab in advanced cancers. The method was immunoSEQ multiplex PCR; TCRdb's version includes in-frame clones alone and lacks a portion of them. The sample includes 90,000 or so clones, over 75% seen only once; the top ten take around 2.5%. The material sequenced was CD4+ or CD8+ T cells sorted from blood, taken in a trial of the OX40 agonist ivuxolimab. The origin of the receptors is an adult with an advanced solid tumor such as melanoma, head and neck, liver or kidney cancer.

The chain uses TRBV5-8 and TRBJ2-7; D is undetermined. Germline-derived CDR1 and CDR2 are SGHTS and YDEGEE. The CDR3 has 13 residues. The V gene lost 0 bases and the J gene lost 2 bases, with 6 bases spanning the gap. CDR3 region: CASSLDRAYEQYF. In DNA, the CDR3 is TGTGCCAGCAGCTTGGACAGAGCCTACGAGCAGTACTTC.

The chain has TRBV11-3 and TRBJ2-3, with a weak D call TRBD2 (6 bases). V dropped 3 bases and J dropped 4 bases, with 14 bases sitting between them. The CDR3 is made up of 15 amino acids. Germline V gene sequence: CDR1 SGHNT, CDR2 YENEEA. The CDR3 here is CASSFWEAMSDTQYF. CDR3 DNA sequence: TGTGCCAGCAGCTTTTGGGAGGCTATGTCAGATACGCAGTATTTT.

The gene calls are TRBV9 and TRBJ2-7, with 10 bases identical to TRBD2. CDR3 length: 14 residues. After removal of 2 bases from V and 4 bases from J, the junction contained 3 bases not matched to a gene. Germline values: CDR1 SGDLS, CDR2 YYNGEE. The CDR3, as DNA: TGTGCCAGCAGCGTGTCTAGCGGGAGTTACGAGCAGTACTTC. Residues: CASSVSSGSYEQYF.

CDR3 region: CASSESKDRAKGDTQYF. In DNA, the CDR3 is TGCGCCAGCAGTGAGTCCAAGGACAGGGCGAAGGGAGATACGCAGTATTTT. The chain has TRBV10-1 and TRBJ2-3, with 8 nucleotides matching TRBD1. The trim removed 0 bases at V and 5 bases at J, leaving 10 bases unmatched. Germline V gene sequence: CDR1 WNHNN, CDR2 SYGVQD (reference sequence). The CDR3 is made up of 17 amino acids.

This clone was recorded only once. This CDR3 reads CASLSSVTAKNIQYF. CDR3 sequence (DNA): TGTGCCAGCCTATCCTCCGTCACGGCCAAAAACATTCAGTACTTC. This chain joins TRBV28 and TRBJ2-4, with D hard to call. The CDR3 contains 15 residues. Germline CDR1 is MDHEN and CDR2 is SYDVKM. Trimming removed 8 bases from V and 1 base from J, with 15 bases in between.

The V gene is TRBV6-5, the J gene TRBJ2-7; D remains ambiguous. V shed 7 bases and J shed 4 bases, with 11 bases lying between them. Germline V gene sequence: CDR1 MNHEY, CDR2 SVGAGI. The CDR3 runs 12 residues. DNA of the CDR3: TGTGCCAGCAAACGGTGGGGTTACGAGCAGTACTTC. It yields the protein CASKRWGYEQYF.

The chain is built from TRBV5-1 and TRBJ2-1; TRBD1 might be the D (5 bases). The germline V gene encodes CDR1 SGHRS and CDR2 YFSETQ. This CDR3 region has 14 residues. Trimming removed 5 bases at V and 3 bases at J, with 12 bases between. The CDR3 coding sequence is TGCGCCAGCAGGGATCAGGGAAACTACAATGAGCAGTTCTTC. Translating it yields CASRDQGNYNEQFF.

This clone has only a few counts. V gene TRBV5-4 combines with J gene TRBJ2-2; 9 bases map to TRBD1. Germline V gene sequence: CDR1 SGHNT, CDR2 YYREEE (reference sequence). The CDR3 is 15 amino acids. Unmatched junction bases numbered 5, after V lost 3 bases and J lost 5 bases. The CDR3 region has the DNA TGTGCCAGCAGCTCGGGGGGACAGGGAACCGGGGAGCTGTTTTTT. Its protein product is CASSSGGQGTGELFF.

The chain joins TRBV5-1 to TRBJ1-3; D call uncertain. Germline CDR1 reads SGHRS; CDR2 reads YFSETQ. The V and J ends lost 4 bases and 0 bases respectively, with 8 bases between them. The CDR3 sequence is 14 residues long. The CDR3 DNA reads as TGCGCCAGCAGCCAGGAGTCCTCTGGAAACACCATATATTTT. It yields the protein CASSQESSGNTIYF.

The V call is TRBV30, the J call TRBJ2-1, with no clear D. The CDR3 length is 11 residues. The germline gives CDR1 GTSNPN, CDR2 SVGIG (reference sequence). Trimming left V 2 bases short and J 12 bases short, with 11 bases between. CDR3 residues: CAWSSGVVQFF. CDR3 sequence (DNA): TGTGCCTGGAGTAGTGGGGTTGTGCAGTTCTTC.

V and J are TRBV7-2 and TRBJ2-7, with TRBD1 matching 7 bases. V shed 5 bases, J shed 0 bases, and the junction held 4 bases outside the gene matches. CDR1 is SGHTA, CDR2 FQGNSA, per germline. This CDR3 region has 14 residues. The CDR3, as DNA: TGTGCCAGCAGCCCATGGGACAGCTCCTACGAGCAGTACTTC. It encodes CASSPWDSSYEQYF.

The chain is built from TRBV5-6 and TRBJ1-6; D is uncertain. The CDR3 spans 13 residues. Deletions cut 7 bases from V and 9 bases from J, with 14 bases between. Germline CDR1 SGHDT, CDR2 YYEEEE. This CDR3 reads CASQREYGSPLHF. Written as DNA, the CDR3 is TGTGCCAGCCAGCGGGAGTATGGTTCACCCCTCCACTTT.

The J gene is TRBJ2-5, the V gene TRBV27; 9 nucleotides agree with TRBD1. CDR3 length: 18 residues. Losses at the gene ends were 6 bases for V and 2 bases for J; bases not matched to a gene: 16. Per the germline V gene, CDR1 is MNHEY and CDR2 is SMNVEV (reference sequence). This chain's CDR3 is CASSSSSIRDRDQETQYF. DNA of the CDR3: TGTGCCAGCAGCTCTAGCAGCATCCGGGACAGGGATCAAGAGACCCAGTACTTC.

On this clone itself: Within the sample, other DNA sequences also encode this same CDR3. J is TRBJ2-3 and V is TRBV9; D not certain. Germline CDR1 SGDLS, CDR2 YYNGEE. Deletions cut 0 bases from V and 0 bases from J, with 8 bases between. There are 15 residues in the CDR3. The CDR3 loop reads CASSVGVASTDTQYF. CDR3 in DNA: TGTGCCAGCAGCGTAGGGGTAGCCAGCACAGATACGCAGTATTTT.

CDR3 DNA sequence: TGTGCCAGCAGAGTTTCCCGAAGGGAGAAGGGCTACACCTTC. Its translation: CASRVSRREKGYTF. V is TRBV28 and J is TRBJ1-2; D call uncertain. The germline V gene encodes CDR1 MDHEN and CDR2 SYDVKM. This CDR3 comprises 14 residues. Trimming left V 6 bases short and J 8 bases short, with 19 bases between.

The chain is built from TRBV18 and TRBJ1-2, with TRBD1 matching 7 bases. The CDR3 consists of 14 residues. CDR1 and CDR2 (germline): KGHSH, LQKENI. V lost 3 bases to trimming and J lost 5 bases; unmatched junction nucleotides: 6. The DNA of the CDR3 is TGTGCCAGCTCACCTGGGGAGGGGGCTTATGGCTACACCTTC. Amino acids: CASSPGEGAYGYTF.

As DNA, the CDR3 is TGTGCCAGCAGTCCTTCCTATGATAATCAGCCCCAGCATTTT. Protein sequence: CASSPSYDNQPQHF. This chain joins TRBV27 and TRBJ1-5, with D hard to call. Germline V gene sequence: CDR1 MNHEY, CDR2 SMNVEV (reference sequence). This CDR3 has 14 amino acids. Trimming took off 5 bases at V and 4 bases at J, with 12 bases between the two ends.

The gene calls are TRBV5-1 and TRBJ2-6; tentative D call: TRBD1 (6 bases). V was cut by 1 base and J by 4 bases, with 12 bases left in between. Germline V gives CDR1 SGHRS, CDR2 YFSETQ. The CDR3 length is 16 residues. DNA for the CDR3: TGCGCCAGCAGCTTGCCAGGGGAGTCCGGGGCCAACGTCCTGACTTTC. It yields the protein CASSLPGESGANVLTF.

The V and J genes are TRBV4-2 and TRBJ1-2, with D uncertain. The CDR3 consists of 15 residues. Germline loops: CDR1 LGHNA, CDR2 YNFKEQ. V dropped 1 base and J dropped 4 bases, with 13 bases sitting between them. The CDR3 is CASSQGGLAAYGYTF. CDR3 sequence (DNA): TGTGCCAGCAGCCAAGGCGGCTTGGCGGCCTATGGCTACACCTTC.

This sequence joins TRBV2 and TRBJ1-2, with D tentatively TRBD1 (5 bases). Germline V gene sequence: CDR1 SNHLY, CDR2 FYNNEI. Trimming shortened V by 2 bases and J by 2 bases, and 9 bases separated the two germline ends. The CDR3 consists of 14 residues. The DNA of the CDR3 is TGTGCCAGCAGTGAACAGGGCAACAACTATGGCTACACCTTC. Its protein product is CASSEQGNNYGYTF. Filled out from reference TRBV2 and TRBJ1-2, the complete variable domain reads EPEVTQTPSHQVTQMGQEVILRCVPISNHLYFYWYRQILGQKVEFLVSFYNNEISEKSEIFDDQFSVERPDGSNFTLKIRSTKLEDSAMYFCASSEQGNNYGYTFGSGTRLTVV.

V gene TRBV11-3 combines with J gene TRBJ1-2; D ambiguous. Trimming took 2 bases from V and 7 from J, leaving 11 bases between them. Germline CDR1 SGHNT, CDR2 YENEEA. The CDR3 contains 13 residues. This CDR3 reads CASSLSFRGGYTF. DNA for the CDR3: TGTGCCAGCAGCTTAAGTTTCCGAGGTGGCTACACCTTC.

V usage is TRBV28 and J usage is TRBJ1-4; D possibly corresponds to TRBD1 (6 bases). The V end was cut by 5 bases, the J end by 4 bases, with 14 bases between. The CDR3 is 15 residues long. Germline values: CDR1 MDHEN, CDR2 SYDVKM. The CDR3 nucleotides read TGTGCCAGCAGTGTGGGGGGCGCAAATAATGAAAAACTGTTTTTT. It encodes CASSVGGANNEKLFF.

J is TRBJ2-3 and V is TRBV5-1; D may be TRBD2 (6 bases). The CDR3 runs 16 residues. Between the trimmed V and J ends, which lost 4 bases and 4 bases, there was a span of 19 bases. The germline CDR1 and CDR2 sequences are SGHRS and YFSETQ. For the CDR3, the DNA is TGCGCCAGCAGCCCGGGCCCGGGGGAAAGACCAGATACGCAGTATTTT. Translated: CASSPGPGERPDTQYF.

This rearrangement joins TRBV7-2 to TRBJ2-1; the D gene is possibly TRBD2 (6 bases). In germline, CDR1 is SGHTA, CDR2 FQGNSA. The V end lost 1 base, the J end lost 8 bases, and 9 bases lay between the germline ends. This CDR3 has 13 residues. The CDR3 nucleotides are TGTGCCAGCAGCTTAGGGGCGGGGTATGAGCAGTTCTTC. This gives the protein CASSLGAGYEQFF.

The V gene is TRBV4-2, the J gene TRBJ1-1, with TRBD1 as a possible D gene (5 bases). The germline V gene encodes CDR1 LGHNA and CDR2 YNFKEQ. This CDR3 is built from 15 residues. V was pared by 0 bases and J by 4 bases, with 12 bases between. Written as DNA, the CDR3 is TGTGCCAGCAGCCAAGAGGACACCCAGGGCACTGAAGCTTTCTTT. The encoded protein is CASSQEDTQGTEAFF.

The rearrangement joins TRBV7-9 to TRBJ2-7; 13 bases match TRBD2. CDR1 and CDR2 (germline): SEHNR, FQNEAQ (reference sequence). V dropped 3 bases and J dropped 5; count of bases not matched to a gene: 1. The CDR3 is made up of 14 amino acids. The CDR3 DNA sequence: TGTGCCAGCAGCTTGGGGACTAGCGGGAACGAGCAGTACTTC. This encodes CASSLGTSGNEQYF.

V and J are TRBV11-3 and TRBJ2-3, with 7 bases identical to TRBD2. The CDR3 is 16 residues long. The V segment lost 4 bases and the J segment 1 base; nucleotides outside the gene matches: 8. CDR1 and CDR2 (germline): SGHNT, YENEEA. CDR3 DNA sequence: TGTGCCAGCAGCTCGGGGCAGCGGGACGGCACAGATACGCAGTATTTT. It translates to CASSSGQRDGTDTQYF.

V gene TRBV6-1 combines with J gene TRBJ1-1, with TRBD1 matching 8 bases. V was pared by 6 bases and J by 4 bases, with 4 bases of the junction left unmatched. CDR1 and CDR2 from the germline V gene are MNHNS and SASEGT. The CDR3 runs to 13 residues. The CDR3 coding sequence is TGTGCCAGCAGAGGACAGGGAATCACTGAAGCTTTCTTT. It translates to CASRGQGITEAFF.

For the CDR3, the DNA is TGTGCCTGGAGTTCCCTAGGGGGGACCCAGTACTTC. It specifies CAWSSLGGTQYF. The chain employs TRBV30 and TRBJ2-5; maybe TRBD1 (6 bases). V was shortened by 2 bases and J by 7 bases, with 11 bases between the two germline ends. This CDR3 has 12 amino acids. Per germline, CDR1 GTSNPN and CDR2 SVGIG (reference sequence).

The chain carries TRBV5-1 and TRBJ2-2, with no clear D. The germline V gene encodes CDR1 SGHRS and CDR2 YFSETQ. Trimming left V 2 bases short and J 7 bases short, with 12 bases between. This CDR3 has 14 amino acids. The CDR3 here is CASSFQEMGGELFF. DNA of the CDR3: TGCGCCAGCAGCTTTCAAGAGATGGGCGGGGAGCTGTTTTTT.

V gene TRBV18 combines with J gene TRBJ1-3; TRBD1 is a possible D gene (5 bases). Germline V CDR1 and CDR2: KGHSH, LQKENI. This CDR3 is 17 amino acids long. The V and J ends lost 3 bases and 8 bases respectively, with 23 bases between them. CDR3 sequence: CASSPGGQTRLVDTIYF. The DNA for the CDR3 is TGTGCCAGCTCACCCGGGGGTCAGACACGGCTCGTCGACACCATATATTTT.